The next 14 T cell receptor beta chains were all read from a single sample in a study of cytomegalovirus exposure and HLA in healthy donors. The study ran its PCR with 60 Vbeta and 13 Jbeta primers. Using immunoSEQ multiplex PCR, the repertoire was profiled, and TCRdb retains in-frame clones only, with some absent. This sample carries roughly 100,000 clones, 60% to 85% of them seen once, and the ten largest clones take more than 9%. Sequencing input: PBMCs. The source is a man between 50 and 59 years old in good health and CMV-seronegative.

This rearrangement joins TRBV5-1 to TRBJ2-2, with D perhaps TRBD2 (7 bases). CDR3 length: 17 amino acids. V was cut by 0 bases and J by 7 bases, with 19 bases left in between. Germline V gives CDR1 SGHRS, CDR2 YFSETQ. This chain's CDR3 is CASSLGSGGPRDGELFF. CDR3 nucleotides: TGCGCCAGCAGCTTGGGGTCGGGGGGCCCCCGGGACGGGGAGCTGTTTTTT. The full variable domain, with the rest looked up from reference TRBV5-1 and TRBJ2-2, is KAGVTQTPRYLIKTRGQQVTLSCSPISGHRSVSWYQQTPGQGLQFLFEYFSETQRNKGNFPGRFSGRQFSNSRSEMNVSTLELGDSALYLCASSLGSGGPRDGELFFGEGSRLTVL.

This chain links TRBV7-9 with TRBJ2-3; the match to TRBD2 covers 7 bases. The V and J ends lost 3 bases and 1 base, in that order; junction bases with no gene match: 1. CDR1 is SEHNR, CDR2 FQNEAQ, per germline (reference sequence). CDR3 size: 14 residues. The CDR3 spells CASSFTSGTDTQYF. The CDR3 DNA is TGTGCCAGCAGCTTTACTAGCGGCACAGATACGCAGTATTTT.

The rearrangement joins TRBV7-9 to TRBJ2-7; a weak D match, TRBD2 (7 bases). Deletions cut 4 bases from V and 6 bases from J, with 19 bases between. Per germline, CDR1 SEHNR and CDR2 FQNEAQ (reference sequence). This CDR3 has 15 residues. In DNA form, the CDR3 reads TGTGCCAGCAGCTCCTATCCGCGGGGGCAAGTCGAGCAGTACTTC. It is translated as CASSSYPRGQVEQYF.

This clone was detected a few times. The chain joins TRBV7-2 to TRBJ2-3, with 8 positions matching TRBD1. The CDR3 contains 14 residues. Germline CDR1 is SGHTA and CDR2 is FQGNSA. The ends lost 5 bases at V and 4 bases at J; junction bases unmatched: 5. CDR3 DNA sequence: TGTGCCAGCAGCCTTAGACAGGGGCCAGATACGCAGTATTTT. As protein: CASSLRQGPDTQYF.

V is TRBV13 and J is TRBJ2-1; perhaps TRBD1 as D (6 bases). The length of the CDR3 is 15 residues. Trimming cost V 1 base and J 9 bases, with 16 bases left between them. CDR1 and CDR2 (germline): PRHDT, FYEKMQ (reference sequence). The CDR3: CASSLVGHLASEQFF. CDR3 DNA sequence: TGTGCCAGCAGCTTAGTGGGACACCTTGCCAGTGAGCAGTTCTTC.

A few counts support this clone. The chain joins TRBV15 to TRBJ1-2; 12 bases line up with TRBD1. The germline gives CDR1 LNHNV, CDR2 YYDKDF (reference sequence). J was trimmed by 7 bases and V by 5 bases; bases with no gene match: 8. The CDR3 loop spans 15 amino acids. DNA for the CDR3: TGTGCCACCAGCGTACCGGGACAGGGGGCATTTGGCTACACCTTC. Amino acid sequence: CATSVPGQGAFGYTF.

The chain joins TRBV4-1 to TRBJ1-1; the D is unclear. Trimming removed 6 bases from V and 5 bases from J, with 16 bases in between. This CDR3 comprises 14 residues. Germline CDR1 and CDR2: MGHRA and YSYEKL. The CDR3: CASSPIAPGTEAFF. The CDR3 DNA sequence: TGCGCCAGCAGTCCAATAGCCCCGGGGACTGAAGCTTTCTTT.

The CDR3, as DNA: TGCGCCAGCAGCCCTCCATCCGACAGGATACCCTACGAGCAGTACTTC. This codes for CASSPPSDRIPYEQYF. V usage is TRBV5-1 and J usage is TRBJ2-7; possibly TRBD1 for D (6 bases). Trimming removed 4 bases at V and 2 bases at J, with 19 bases between. The CDR3 is made up of 16 amino acids. The germline CDR1 and CDR2 sequences are SGHRS and YFSETQ. Full variable domain (remainder filled in from reference TRBV5-1 and TRBJ2-7): KAGVTQTPRYLIKTRGQQVTLSCSPISGHRSVSWYQQTPGQGLQFLFEYFSETQRNKGNFPGRFSGRQFSNSRSEMNVSTLELGDSALYLCASSPPSDRIPYEQYFGPGTRLTVT.

The V and J genes are TRBV28 and TRBJ2-7; D remains ambiguous. The CDR3 spans 13 residues. The germline V and J ends were trimmed by 4 bases and 0 bases, with 7 bases remaining between them. CDR1 and CDR2 from the germline V gene are MDHEN and SYDVKM. CDR3 loop: CASSSSSSYEQYF. CDR3 nucleotide sequence: TGTGCCAGCAGTTCGTCCTCCTCCTACGAGCAGTACTTC. The full variable domain, in which reference TRBV28 and TRBJ2-7 provide the parts outside the CDR3, is DVKVTQSSRYLVKRTGEKVFLECVQDMDHENMFWYRQDPGLGLRLIYFSYDVKMKEKGDIPEGYSVSREKKERFSLILESASTNQTSMYLCASSSSSSYEQYFGPGTRLTVT.

CDR3 protein: CASSIGESSYNEQFF. CDR3 in DNA: TGTGCCAGTAGTATCGGGGAGAGCTCCTACAATGAGCAGTTCTTC. This chain joins TRBV19 and TRBJ2-1, with D perhaps matching TRBD2 (5 bases). Germline assignment: CDR1 LNHDA and CDR2 SQIVND (reference sequence). The CDR3 sequence is 15 residues long. Trimming cost V 3 bases and J 0 bases, with 9 bases left between them.

The CDR3 here is CASSPEGLSYNEQFF. CDR3 DNA: TGTGCCAGCTCACCGGAGGGGCTCTCCTACAATGAGCAGTTCTTC. This chain connects TRBV18 to TRBJ2-1; D is perhaps TRBD2 (6 bases). Germline CDR1 KGHSH, CDR2 LQKENI. CDR3 length: 15 residues. Trimming took off 3 bases at V and 0 bases at J, with 9 bases between the two ends.

This clone was seen only a few times. The gene calls are TRBV5-4 and TRBJ2-5; the D is unclear. The CDR3 is 13 amino acids. The V gene's germline CDR1 is SGHNT and CDR2 YYREEE (reference sequence). Trimming left V 4 bases short and J 2 bases short, with 9 bases between. CDR3 residues: CASSTLDQETQYF. CDR3 bases: TGTGCCAGCAGCACCCTAGATCAAGAGACCCAGTACTTC.

The V gene is TRBV30, the J gene TRBJ2-1; the D is unclear. Trimming stripped 0 bases from V and 6 bases from J, with 6 bases between. Germline V lookup: CDR1 GTSNPN, CDR2 SVGIG (reference sequence). This CDR3 is 12 amino acids long. This CDR3 reads CAWSVLLNEQFF. The CDR3, as DNA: TGTGCCTGGAGTGTACTTCTCAATGAGCAGTTCTTC.

This clone was found once. This chain connects TRBV10-2 to TRBJ2-5; TRBD2 agrees at 7 bases. The ends lost 6 bases at V and 4 bases at J; junction bases unmatched: 14. Germline CDR1 and CDR2: WSHSY and SAAADI. The CDR3 runs to 16 residues. CDR3 in amino acids: CASSAQREGTGETQYF. CDR3 sequence (DNA): TGCGCCAGCAGCGCTCAAAGGGAGGGGACGGGAGAGACCCAGTACTTC.